This T cell receptor beta chain is drawn from a study of beta chain features in type 1 diabetes. Overall study results and limits: Among type 1 diabetes patients, VDJ junctions had fewer insertions and more deletions.

To note about this clone: Its antigen remains unknown.

The CDR3 is made up of 14 amino acids. Trimming left V 2 bases short and J 2 bases short, with 10 bases between. Germline V gene sequence: CDR1 MNHNY, CDR2 SVGAGI (reference sequence). Sorted CD4+ subsets: naive, central memory, regulatory, stem cell-like memory (CD45RO/CCR7/CD25/CD127/CD95/CD27 panel). Of the isolated RNA, all was reverse transcribed, and so the sequenced material was expressed TCRB transcripts. This table comes from immunoSEQ multiplex PCR, and its TCRdb copy is limited to in-frame clones, with some not included. The table has 680,000 or so clones, 15% seen once; the top ten hold about 0.086%.

The specimen sequenced was naive CD4+ T cells from blood. This chain connects TRBV6-6 to TRBJ2-7, with D perhaps matching TRBD1 (5 bases). The receptor comes from a man aged 18 to 35 in good health. The CDR3 sequence is CASSYPDSPYEQYF. CDR3 in DNA: TGTGCCAGCAGTTACCCTGACAGTCCCTACGAGCAGTACTTC.